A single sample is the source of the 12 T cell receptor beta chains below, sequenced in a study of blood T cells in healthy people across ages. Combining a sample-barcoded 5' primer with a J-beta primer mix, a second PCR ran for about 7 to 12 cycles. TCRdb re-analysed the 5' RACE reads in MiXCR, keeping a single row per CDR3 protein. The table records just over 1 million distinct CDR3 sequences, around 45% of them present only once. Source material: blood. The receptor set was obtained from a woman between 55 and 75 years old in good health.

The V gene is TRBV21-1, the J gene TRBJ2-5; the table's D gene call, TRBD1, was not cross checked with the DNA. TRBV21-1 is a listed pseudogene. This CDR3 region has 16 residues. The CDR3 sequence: CASSEVPGTDQETQYF. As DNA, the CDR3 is TGTGCCAGCAGCGAAGTCCCCGGGACGGACCAAGAGACCCAGTACTTC.

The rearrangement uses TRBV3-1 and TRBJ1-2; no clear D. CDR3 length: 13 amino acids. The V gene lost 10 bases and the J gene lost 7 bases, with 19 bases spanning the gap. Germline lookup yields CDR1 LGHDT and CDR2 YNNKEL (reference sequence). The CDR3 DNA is TGTGCCACCCAGCCGGCAGGAGAATTTGGCTACACCTTC. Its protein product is CATQPAGEFGYTF.

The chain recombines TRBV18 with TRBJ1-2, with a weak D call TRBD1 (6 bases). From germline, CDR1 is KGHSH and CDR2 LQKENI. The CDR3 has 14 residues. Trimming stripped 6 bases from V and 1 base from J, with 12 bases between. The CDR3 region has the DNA TGTGCCAGCTCTGGACAGAAACTTAACTATGGCTACACCTTC. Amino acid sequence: CASSGQKLNYGYTF.

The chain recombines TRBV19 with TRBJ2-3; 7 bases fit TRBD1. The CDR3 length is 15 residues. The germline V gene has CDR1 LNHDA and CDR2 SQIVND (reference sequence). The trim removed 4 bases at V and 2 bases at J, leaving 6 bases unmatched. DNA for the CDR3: TGTGCCAGTAGTACCCGACAGGGTTTCACAGATACGCAGTATTTT. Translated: CASSTRQGFTDTQYF.

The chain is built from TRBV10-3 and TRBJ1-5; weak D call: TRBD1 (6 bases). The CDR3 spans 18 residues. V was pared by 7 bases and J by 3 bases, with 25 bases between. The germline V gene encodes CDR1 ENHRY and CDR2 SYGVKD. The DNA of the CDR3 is TGTGCCATCACCCTGGGAAAGATGGGGGGGCGCGACAATCAGCCCCAGCATTTT. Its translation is CAITLGKMGGRDNQPQHF.

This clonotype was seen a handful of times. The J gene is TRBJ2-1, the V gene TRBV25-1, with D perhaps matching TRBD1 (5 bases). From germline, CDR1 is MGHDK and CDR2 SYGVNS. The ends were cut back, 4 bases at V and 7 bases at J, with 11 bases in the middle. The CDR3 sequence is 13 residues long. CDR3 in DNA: TGTGCCAGCAGTGCTGCAGGGATGAATGAGCAGTTCTTC. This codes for CASSAAGMNEQFF.

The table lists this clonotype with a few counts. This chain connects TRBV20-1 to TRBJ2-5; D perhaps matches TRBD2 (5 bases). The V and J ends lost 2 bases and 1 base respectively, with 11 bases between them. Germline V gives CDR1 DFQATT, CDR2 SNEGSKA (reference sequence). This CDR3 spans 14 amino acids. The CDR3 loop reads CSARPEDFQETQYF. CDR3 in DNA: TGCAGTGCTAGACCTGAGGACTTCCAAGAGACCCAGTACTTC.

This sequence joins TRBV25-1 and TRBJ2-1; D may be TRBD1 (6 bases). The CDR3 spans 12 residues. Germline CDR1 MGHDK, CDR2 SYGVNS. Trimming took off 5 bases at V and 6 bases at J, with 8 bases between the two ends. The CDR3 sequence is CASSTGSNEQFF. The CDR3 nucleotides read TGTGCCAGCAGTACAGGGAGCAATGAGCAGTTCTTC.

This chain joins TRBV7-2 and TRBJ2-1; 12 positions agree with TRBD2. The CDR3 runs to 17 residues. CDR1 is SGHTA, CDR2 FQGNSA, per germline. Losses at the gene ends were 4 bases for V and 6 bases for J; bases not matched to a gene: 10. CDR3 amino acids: CASSSWTSGIGGNEQFF. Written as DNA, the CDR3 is TGTGCCAGCAGCTCGTGGACTAGCGGGATCGGCGGCAATGAGCAGTTCTTC.

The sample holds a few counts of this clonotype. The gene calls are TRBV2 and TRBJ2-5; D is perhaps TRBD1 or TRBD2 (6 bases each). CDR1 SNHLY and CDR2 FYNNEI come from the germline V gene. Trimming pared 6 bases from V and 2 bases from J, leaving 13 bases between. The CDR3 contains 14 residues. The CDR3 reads CASRPRRGQETQYF. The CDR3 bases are TGTGCCAGCAGGCCGAGGAGGGGGCAAGAGACCCAGTACTTC.

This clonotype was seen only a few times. CDR3 in DNA: TGTGCCAGCAGCCAAGCAGGGGGAGTCACAGATACGCAGTATTTT. Protein sequence: CASSQAGGVTDTQYF. V gene TRBV3-1 combines with J gene TRBJ2-3, with 7 bases that match TRBD1. Trimming cost V 1 base and J 2 bases; bases outside gene matches: 3. CDR1 is LGHDT and CDR2 is YNNKEL in the germline V gene (reference sequence). The length of the CDR3 is 15 residues.

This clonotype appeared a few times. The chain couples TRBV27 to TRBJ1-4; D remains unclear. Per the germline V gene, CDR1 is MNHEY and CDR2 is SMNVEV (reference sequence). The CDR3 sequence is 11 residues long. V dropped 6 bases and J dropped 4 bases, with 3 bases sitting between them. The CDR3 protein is CASRYNEKLFF. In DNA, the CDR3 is TGTGCCAGCAGATATAATGAAAAACTGTTTTTT.